This T cell receptor (beta chain) was recorded in a study of T cells in Graves' hyperthyroidism and ophthalmopathy. Overall study: Staff took peripheral blood when the initial diagnosis was made, before any treatment began.

This clonotype has ten or more counts. The authors obtained PBMCs from more than 8 ml of fresh peripheral blood. V was pared by 1 base and J by 0 bases, with 12 bases between. The CDR3 contains 16 residues. Germline CDR1 is SGHTA and CDR2 is FQGNSA. The TCR beta CDR3 regions underwent amplification using RNA transcripts as the source. The HTBI set primed first-round TCR CDR3 RT-PCR. TCRdb recomputed calls from the multiplex PCR reads with MiXCR, one row per CDR3 protein. Of 300,000 to 450,000 distinct CDR3 sequences listed, 14% are singletons. This receptor was identified in a woman between 25 and 40 years old with Graves' ophthalmopathy. This rearrangement joins TRBV7-2 to TRBJ2-5, with D perhaps given as TRBD1 or TRBD2 (5 bases each). Material: blood. The CDR3 nucleotides read TGTGCCAGCAGCTTAGGTTTTATGGGGGACCAAGAGACCCAGTACTTC. Its protein product is CASSLGFMGDQETQYF.